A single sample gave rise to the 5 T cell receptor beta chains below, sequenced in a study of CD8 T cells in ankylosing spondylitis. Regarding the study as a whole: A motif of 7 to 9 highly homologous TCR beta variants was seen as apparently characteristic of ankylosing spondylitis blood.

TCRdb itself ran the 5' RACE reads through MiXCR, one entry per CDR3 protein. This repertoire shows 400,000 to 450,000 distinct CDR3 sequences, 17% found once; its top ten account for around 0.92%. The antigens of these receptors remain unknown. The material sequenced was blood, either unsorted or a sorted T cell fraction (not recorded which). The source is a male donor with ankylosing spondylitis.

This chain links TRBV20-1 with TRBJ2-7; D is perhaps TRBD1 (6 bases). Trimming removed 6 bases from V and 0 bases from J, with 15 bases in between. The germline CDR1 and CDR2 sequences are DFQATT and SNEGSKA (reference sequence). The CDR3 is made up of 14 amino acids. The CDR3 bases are TGCAGTGCCGCCCAACAGGGAGTCTCCTACGAGCAGTACTTC. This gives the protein CSAAQQGVSYEQYF.

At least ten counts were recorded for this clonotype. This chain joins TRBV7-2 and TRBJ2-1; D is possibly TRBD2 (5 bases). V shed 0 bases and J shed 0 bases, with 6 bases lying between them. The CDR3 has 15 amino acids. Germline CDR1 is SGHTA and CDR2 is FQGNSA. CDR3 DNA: TGTGCCAGCAGCTTAGCGGGAGTCTCCTACAATGAGCAGTTCTTC. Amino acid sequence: CASSLAGVSYNEQFF.

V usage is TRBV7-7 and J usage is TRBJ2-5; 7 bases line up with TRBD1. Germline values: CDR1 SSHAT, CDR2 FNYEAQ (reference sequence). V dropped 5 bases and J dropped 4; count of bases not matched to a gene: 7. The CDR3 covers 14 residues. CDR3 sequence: CASSQTGLGETQYF. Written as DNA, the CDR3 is TGTGCCAGCAGCCAGACAGGGCTTGGAGAGACCCAGTACTTC.

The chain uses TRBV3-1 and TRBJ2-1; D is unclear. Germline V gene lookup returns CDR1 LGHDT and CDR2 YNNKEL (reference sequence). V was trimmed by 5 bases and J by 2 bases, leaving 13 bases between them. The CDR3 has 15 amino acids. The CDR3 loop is CASSKAVGAYNEQFF. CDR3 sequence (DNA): TGTGCCAGCAGCAAAGCTGTTGGTGCCTACAATGAGCAGTTCTTC.

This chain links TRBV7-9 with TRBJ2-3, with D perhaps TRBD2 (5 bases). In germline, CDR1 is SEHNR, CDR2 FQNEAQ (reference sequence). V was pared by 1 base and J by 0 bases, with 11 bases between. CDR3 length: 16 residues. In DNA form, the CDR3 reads TGTGCCAGCAGCTTAGGCTCGGGGAGTAGCACAGATACGCAGTATTTT. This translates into CASSLGSGSSTDTQYF. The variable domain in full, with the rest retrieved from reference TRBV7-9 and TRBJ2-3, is DTGVSQNPRHKITKRGQNVTFRCDPISEHNRLYWYRQTLGQGPEFLTYFQNEAQLEKSRLLSDRFSAERPKGSFSTLEIQRTEQGDSAMYLCASSLGSGSSTDTQYFGPGTRLTVL.